The 11 T cell receptor beta chains below all came from one sample that was sequenced in a study of CD8 T cells in ankylosing spondylitis. TCRdb analysed the 5' RACE reads with MiXCR anew, one entry per CDR3 protein. The sample has about 110,000 distinct CDR3 sequences, less than 25% seen once. Sequenced input: synovial fluid, either unsorted or a sorted T cell fraction (not recorded which). Receptors were obtained from a male donor with ankylosing spondylitis.

This clonotype has ten or more counts. The V call is TRBV29-1, the J call TRBJ2-1; TRBD2 might be the D (6 bases). The V gene lost 6 bases and the J gene lost 6 bases, with 9 bases spanning the gap. The CDR3 loop spans 11 amino acids. The germline gives CDR1 SQVTM, CDR2 ANQGSEA. DNA for the CDR3: TGCAGCGTCGGGGAGGCCAATGAGCAGTTCTTC. Translated: CSVGEANEQFF.

The rearrangement joins TRBV20-1 to TRBJ1-4; tentative D call: TRBD1 (5 bases). The V gene lost 3 bases and the J gene lost 11 bases, with 10 bases spanning the gap. Per germline, CDR1 DFQATT and CDR2 SNEGSKA (reference sequence). CDR3 length: 11 residues. The CDR3 protein is CSARGPDKLFF. The CDR3 DNA reads TGCAGTGCTAGGGGGCCTGATAAACTGTTTTTT.

The CDR3 protein is CASSQEYEQFF. DNA for the CDR3: TGTGCCAGCAGCCAAGAATATGAGCAGTTCTTC. This chain uses TRBV3-1 with TRBJ2-1; D remains ambiguous. V was trimmed by 0 bases and J by 8 bases, leaving 2 bases between them. Germline lookup yields CDR1 LGHDT and CDR2 YNNKEL (reference sequence). The CDR3 totals 11 residues.

This clonotype was recorded at least ten times. The chain couples TRBV20-1 to TRBJ2-3; D not certain. The length of the CDR3 is 14 residues. Deletions cut 7 bases from V and 2 bases from J, with 16 bases between. Germline CDR1 DFQATT, CDR2 SNEGSKA (reference sequence). The CDR3 DNA reads as TGCAGTGGCGACCACGCATTGGACACAGATACGCAGTATTTT. Protein product: CSGDHALDTDTQYF.

The gene calls are TRBV24-1 and TRBJ2-1; TRBD1 aligns across 7 bases. This CDR3 comprises 14 residues. After removal of 6 bases from V and 5 bases from J, the junction contained 6 bases not matched to a gene. Germline assignment: CDR1 KGHDR and CDR2 SFDVKD. DNA for the CDR3: TGTGCCACCAGTAGACAGGGTACGGACAATGAGCAGTTCTTC. Amino acid sequence: CATSRQGTDNEQFF.

This chain uses TRBV5-1 with TRBJ1-2; D gene unclear. Germline V CDR1 and CDR2: SGHRS, YFSETQ. This CDR3 comprises 15 residues. Trimming shortened V by 0 bases and J by 6 bases, and 15 bases separated the two germline ends. For the CDR3, the DNA is TGCGCCAGCAGCTTGGGGACCCTACTGGCGGATGGCTACACCTTC. The encoded protein is CASSLGTLLADGYTF.

This sequence joins TRBV7-8 and TRBJ2-7; 9 bases fit TRBD1. Germline V CDR1 and CDR2: SGHVS, FQNEAQ. V lost 5 bases and J lost 2; bases outside the gene matches: 7. The CDR3 totals 15 residues. The CDR3 spells CASSDNRDRAYEQYV. The CDR3, as DNA: TGTGCCAGCAGCGATAACCGGGACAGGGCCTACGAGCAGTACGTC.

This clonotype has just a few counts. The rearrangement joins TRBV10-3 to TRBJ1-1, with D tentatively TRBD1 (6 bases). The CDR3 length is 16 residues. CDR1 and CDR2 (germline): ENHRY, SYGVKD. Trimming took off 3 bases at V and 4 bases at J, with 18 bases between the two ends. The CDR3 DNA sequence: TGTGCCATCAGTGAACCCGAGGGGGTAAGGAGCACTGAAGCTTTCTTT. Protein product: CAISEPEGVRSTEAFF.

Ten or more counts support this clonotype. The chain joins TRBV20-1 to TRBJ2-3; D unresolved. This CDR3 is 12 amino acids long. V was pared by 6 bases and J by 1 base, with 8 bases between. The germline CDR1 and CDR2 sequences are DFQATT and SNEGSKA (reference sequence). The CDR3 region has the DNA TGCAGTGCCCCTTATCGCACAGATACGCAGTATTTT. It codes for CSAPYRTDTQYF.

The rearrangement links TRBV7-2 to TRBJ2-3; D might be TRBD1 or TRBD2, each matching 5 bases. There are 17 residues in the CDR3. Germline CDR1 is SGHTA and CDR2 is FQGNSA. Between the trimmed V and J ends, which lost 0 bases and 2 bases, there was a span of 15 bases. CDR3 DNA sequence: TGTGCCAGCAGCTTAGCGCTGGGGCAGGGAGACACAGATACGCAGTATTTT. It specifies CASSLALGQGDTDTQYF.

This clonotype was detected only once. This chain links TRBV5-1 with TRBJ2-5, with D possibly being TRBD1 (6 bases). Trimming removed 0 bases at V and 3 bases at J, with 15 bases between. CDR3 length: 16 residues. Germline loops: CDR1 SGHRS, CDR2 YFSETQ. CDR3 loop: CASSLGVGRGKETQYF. The CDR3 DNA follows: TGCGCCAGCAGCTTGGGGGTCGGCAGGGGAAAAGAGACCCAGTACTTC.